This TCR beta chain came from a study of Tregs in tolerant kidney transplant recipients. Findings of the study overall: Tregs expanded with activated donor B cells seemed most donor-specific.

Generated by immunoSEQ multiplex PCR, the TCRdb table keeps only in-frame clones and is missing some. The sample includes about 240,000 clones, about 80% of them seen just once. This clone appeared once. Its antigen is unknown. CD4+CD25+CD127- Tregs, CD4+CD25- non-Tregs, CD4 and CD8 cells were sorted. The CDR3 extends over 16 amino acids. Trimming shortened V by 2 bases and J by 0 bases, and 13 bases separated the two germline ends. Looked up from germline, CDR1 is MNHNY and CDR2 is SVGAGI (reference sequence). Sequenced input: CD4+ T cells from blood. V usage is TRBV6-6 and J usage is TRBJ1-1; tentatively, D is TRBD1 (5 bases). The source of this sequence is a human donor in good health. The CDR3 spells CASSYQSHRLNTEAFF. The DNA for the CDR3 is TGTGCCAGCAGTTACCAGTCACACAGGCTGAACACTGAAGCTTTCTTT.